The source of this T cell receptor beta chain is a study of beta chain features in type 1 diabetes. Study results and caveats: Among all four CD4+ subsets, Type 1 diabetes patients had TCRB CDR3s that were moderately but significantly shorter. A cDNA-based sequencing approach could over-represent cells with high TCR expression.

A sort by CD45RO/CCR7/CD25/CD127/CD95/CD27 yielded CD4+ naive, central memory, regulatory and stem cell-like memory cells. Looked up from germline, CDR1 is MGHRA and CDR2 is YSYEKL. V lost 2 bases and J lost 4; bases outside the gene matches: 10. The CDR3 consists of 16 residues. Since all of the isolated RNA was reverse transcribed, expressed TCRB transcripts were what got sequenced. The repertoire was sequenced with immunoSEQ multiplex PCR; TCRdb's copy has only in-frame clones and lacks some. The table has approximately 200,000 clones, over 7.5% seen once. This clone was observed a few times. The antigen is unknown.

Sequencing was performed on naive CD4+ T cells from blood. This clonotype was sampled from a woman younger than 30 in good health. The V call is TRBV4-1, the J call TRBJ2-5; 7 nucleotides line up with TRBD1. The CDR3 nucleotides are TGCGCCAGCAGCCAACCCGGACAGGACCCTCGAGAGACCCAGTACTTC. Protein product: CASSQPGQDPRETQYF.